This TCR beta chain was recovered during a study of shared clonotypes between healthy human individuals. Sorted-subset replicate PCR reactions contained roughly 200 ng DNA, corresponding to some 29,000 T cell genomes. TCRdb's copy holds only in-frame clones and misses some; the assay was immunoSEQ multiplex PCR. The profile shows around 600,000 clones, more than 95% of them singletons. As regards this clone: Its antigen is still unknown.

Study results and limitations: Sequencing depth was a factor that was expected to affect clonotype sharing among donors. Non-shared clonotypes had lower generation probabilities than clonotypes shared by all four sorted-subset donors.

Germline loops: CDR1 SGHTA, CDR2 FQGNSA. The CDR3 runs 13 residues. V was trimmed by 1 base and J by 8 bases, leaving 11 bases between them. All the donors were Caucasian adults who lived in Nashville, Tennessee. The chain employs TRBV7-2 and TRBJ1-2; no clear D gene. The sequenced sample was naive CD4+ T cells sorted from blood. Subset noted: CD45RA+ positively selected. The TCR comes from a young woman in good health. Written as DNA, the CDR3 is TGTGCCAGCAGCTTAGAGTATTTCAGAGGCTACACCTTC. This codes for CASSLEYFRGYTF.